In this sample, the clone carrying this TCR beta chain turned up a few times. Per the germline V gene, CDR1 is SGHTS and CDR2 is YDEGEE. Trimming stripped 4 bases from V and 3 bases from J, with 6 bases between. This CDR3 is 12 amino acids long. These data belong to a study of blood T cell repertoires in COVID-19. Study-wide context: Samples taken during acute and convalescent COVID-19 were collected in the United States, Italy and Spain. T cells, B-cell-depleted T cells, or PBMCs supplied cDNA or gDNA.

The authors' processing: Estimates of nucleated cell counts were drawn from the amplification of reference gene primers. Clones were sequenced by immunoSEQ multiplex PCR, and TCRdb holds only the in-frame ones, with some missing. The V and J calls and clone size come from that table; D and trimming were worked out from the DNA. There are around 180,000 clones in the sample; around two thirds occur only once, and about 3% lies in the top ten. The source of this sequence is a woman of 80 years or more with acute or convalescent COVID-19. What was sequenced was peripheral blood. The chain is built from TRBV5-8 and TRBJ2-3; D perhaps matches TRBD2 (6 bases). The DNA for the CDR3 is TGTGCCAGCAGCCGGGGGACAGATACGCAGTATTTT. Its translation: CASSRGTDTQYF.